The clone carrying this T cell receptor (beta chain) was detected a few times. Its target is not known. This entry comes from a study of blood T cells in healthy people across ages. Study information: In model experiments, template switching was able to capture about one barcoded beta molecule for every two T cells that were present. Study-level findings and limits: Long-lived donors carried more naive CD4+ cells and greater diversity than aged donors.

For the second PCR, which ran for about 7 to 11 cycles, a sample-barcoded 5' primer and a J-beta primer mix were used. Each cDNA molecule was tagged by a template-switch adaptor that had 12 random nucleotides. MiXCR was run by TCRdb on the 5' RACE reads, yielding one entry per CDR3 protein. Of about 830,000 distinct CDR3 sequences listed, 62% were seen once; the top ten hold around a quarter. In terms of origin and age, donors were healthy Caucasian individuals from Russia aged about 6 to 100. V was clipped by 2 bases and J by 0 bases; unmatched bases: 3. The CDR3 extends over 15 amino acids. Germline CDR1 SGHDN, CDR2 FVKESK.

The rearrangement uses TRBV14 and TRBJ1-2; TRBD1 aligns across 7 bases. This TCR was sampled from a man aged 25 to 40 in good health. The sequenced material came from blood. CDR3 sequence (DNA): TGTGCCAGCAGCCAATTGGGGACAGCTAACTATGGCTACACCTTC. Translated, it gives CASSQLGTANYGYTF. The whole variable domain, filled in from reference TRBV14 and TRBJ1-2, reads EAGVTQFPSHSVIEKGQTVTLRCDPISGHDNLYWYRRVMGKEIKFLLHFVKESKQDESGMPNNRFLAERTGGTYSTLKVQPAELEDSGVYFCASSQLGTANYGYTFGSGTRLTVV.